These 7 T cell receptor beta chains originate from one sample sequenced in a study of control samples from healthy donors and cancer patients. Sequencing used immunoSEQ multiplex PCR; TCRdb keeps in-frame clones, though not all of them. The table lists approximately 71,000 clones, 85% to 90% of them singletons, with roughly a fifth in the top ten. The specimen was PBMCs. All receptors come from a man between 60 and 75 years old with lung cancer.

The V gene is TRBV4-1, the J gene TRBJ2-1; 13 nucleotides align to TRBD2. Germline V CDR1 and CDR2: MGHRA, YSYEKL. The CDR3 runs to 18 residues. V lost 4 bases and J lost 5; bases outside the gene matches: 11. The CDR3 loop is CASSLRGYGLAGDNEQFF. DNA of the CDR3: TGCGCCAGCAGCCTCCGGGGTTACGGACTAGCGGGGGACAATGAGCAGTTCTTC.

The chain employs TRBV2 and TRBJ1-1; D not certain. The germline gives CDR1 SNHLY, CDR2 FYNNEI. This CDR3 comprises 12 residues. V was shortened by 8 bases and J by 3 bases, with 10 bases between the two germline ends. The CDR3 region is CASQVQYTEAFF. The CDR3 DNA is TGTGCCAGCCAAGTCCAGTACACTGAAGCTTTCTTT.

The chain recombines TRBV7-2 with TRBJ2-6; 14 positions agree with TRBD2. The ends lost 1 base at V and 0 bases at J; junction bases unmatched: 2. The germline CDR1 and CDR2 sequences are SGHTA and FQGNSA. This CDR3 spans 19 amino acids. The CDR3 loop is CASSLVGTSGGSGANVLTF. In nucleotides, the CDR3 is TGTGCCAGCAGCTTAGTCGGGACTAGCGGGGGCTCTGGGGCCAACGTCCTGACTTTC.

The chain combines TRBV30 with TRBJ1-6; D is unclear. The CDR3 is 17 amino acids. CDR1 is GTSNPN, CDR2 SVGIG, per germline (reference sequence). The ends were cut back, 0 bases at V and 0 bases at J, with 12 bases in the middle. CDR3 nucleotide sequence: TGTGCCTGGAGTGTAGAGGCAGCTAGCTCCTATAATTCACCCCTCCACTTT. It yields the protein CAWSVEAASSYNSPLHF. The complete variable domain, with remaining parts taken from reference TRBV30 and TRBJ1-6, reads SQTIHQWPATLVQPVGSPLSLECTVEGTSNPNLYWYRQAAGRGLQLLFYSVGIGQISSEVPQNLSASRPQDRQFILSSKKLLLSDSGFYLCAWSVEAASSYNSPLHFGNGTRLTVT.

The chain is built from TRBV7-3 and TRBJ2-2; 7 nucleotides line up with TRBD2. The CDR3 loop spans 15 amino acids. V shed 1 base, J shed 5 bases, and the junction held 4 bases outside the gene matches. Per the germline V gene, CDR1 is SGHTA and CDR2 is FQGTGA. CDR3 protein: CASSLIREGTGELFF. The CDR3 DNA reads TGTGCCAGCAGCTTAATCAGGGAGGGGACCGGGGAGCTGTTTTTT.

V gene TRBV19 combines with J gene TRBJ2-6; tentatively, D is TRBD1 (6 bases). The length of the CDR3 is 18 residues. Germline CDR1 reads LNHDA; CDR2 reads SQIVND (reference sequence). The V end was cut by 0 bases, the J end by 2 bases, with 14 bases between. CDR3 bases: TGTGCCAGTAGTATAGAATTTGGCAGGGGTGCTGGGGCCAACGTCCTGACTTTC. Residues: CASSIEFGRGAGANVLTF.

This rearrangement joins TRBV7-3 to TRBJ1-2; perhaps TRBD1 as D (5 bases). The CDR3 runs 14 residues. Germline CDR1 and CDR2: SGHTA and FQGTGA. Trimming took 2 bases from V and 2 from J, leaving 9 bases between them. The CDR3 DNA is TGTGCCAGCAGCTTATCGGGGGTCAACTATGGCTACACCTTC. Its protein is CASSLSGVNYGYTF.